A single sample is the source of the 16 T cell receptor beta chains below, sequenced in a study of Ad26.COV2.S vaccination and SARS-CoV-2 variants. Using immunoSEQ multiplex PCR, the repertoire was profiled, and TCRdb retains in-frame clones only, with some absent. In the table there are some 350,000 clones, around 90% of which are singletons. Sequences were derived from peripheral blood, sampled after recovery from COVID-19. These receptors were collected from a human donor who had recovered from COVID-19.

This clone was seen a single time. The V and J genes are TRBV7-9 and TRBJ2-5; tentative D call: TRBD2 (6 bases). Germline CDR1 reads SEHNR; CDR2 reads FQNEAQ (reference sequence). The V gene lost 5 bases and the J gene lost 5 bases, with 21 bases spanning the gap. This CDR3 has 16 amino acids. As DNA, the CDR3 is TGTGCCAGCAGCACCCGAACTAGCACCCATGGGGAGACCCAGTACTTC. It yields the protein CASSTRTSTHGETQYF.

Points on this clone: The same CDR3 is also encoded by other DNA sequences in this sample. The V and J genes are TRBV4-1 and TRBJ2-2; TRBD1 or TRBD2 may be the D gene (6 bases each). The V end was cut by 1 base, the J end by 5 bases, with 14 bases between. The germline V gene encodes CDR1 MGHRA and CDR2 YSYEKL. The CDR3 length is 16 residues. In DNA form, the CDR3 reads TGCGCCAGCAGCCAAGGAGGGGGGTTACGGACCGGGGAGCTGTTTTTT. Encoded protein: CASSQGGGLRTGELFF.

The V gene is TRBV5-1, the J gene TRBJ1-2; D is unclear. Germline loops: CDR1 SGHRS, CDR2 YFSETQ. The CDR3 length is 14 residues. V was cut by 9 bases and J by 4 bases, with 19 bases left in between. The CDR3 loop is CANTWTSERYGYTF. In DNA, the CDR3 is TGCGCCAACACCTGGACCTCCGAGCGCTATGGCTACACCTTC.

The chain couples TRBV11-3 to TRBJ2-1; 9 nucleotides match TRBD1. The germline CDR1 and CDR2 sequences are SGHNT and YENEEA. Trimming at V came to 2 bases and at J to 4 bases, leaving 12 bases not matched to a gene. CDR3 length: 18 residues. CDR3 nucleotide sequence: TGTGCCAGCAGCTTATTCGGTCCGGGACAGGGTCAATACAATGAGCAGTTCTTC. This translates into CASSLFGPGQGQYNEQFF. Together with reference TRBV11-3 and TRBJ2-1, the CDR3 gives the full variable domain: EAGVVQSPRYKIIEKKQPVAFWCNPISGHNTLYWYLQNLGQGPELLIRYENEEAVDDSQLPKDRFSAERLKGVDSTLKIQPAELGDSAVYLCASSLFGPGQGQYNEQFFGPGTRLTVL.

In its sample, this clone was seen once. This sequence joins TRBV10-2 and TRBJ2-7; the match to TRBD1 covers 10 bases. The germline CDR1 and CDR2 sequences are WSHSY and SAAADI. Trimming took 6 bases from V and 0 from J; bases not matched to a gene: 2. This CDR3 has 14 amino acids. CDR3 residues: CASRDRGGSYEQYF. The CDR3 nucleotides are TGCGCCAGCAGGGACAGGGGGGGCTCCTACGAGCAGTACTTC.

The V gene is TRBV27, the J gene TRBJ1-1; D possibly corresponds to TRBD1 (5 bases). Germline V gene lookup returns CDR1 MNHEY and CDR2 SMNVEV (reference sequence). The germline V and J ends were trimmed by 4 bases and 1 base, with 13 bases remaining between them. The CDR3 spans 15 residues. The CDR3 loop is CASSSRVGGNTEAFF. The CDR3 region has the DNA TGTGCCAGCAGTTCCAGGGTGGGAGGGAACACTGAAGCTTTCTTT.

A few counts support this clone. J is TRBJ1-2 and V is TRBV6-5; weak D call: TRBD1 (5 bases). Germline V gene sequence: CDR1 MNHEY, CDR2 SVGAGI. The CDR3 extends over 15 amino acids. With 0 bases removed from V and 5 bases from J, the gap between germline ends came to 13 bases. CDR3 nucleotide sequence: TGTGCCAGCAGTTACTCGGTTGTCTCAGGGTATGGCTACACCTTC. Its protein product is CASSYSVVSGYGYTF.

The chain combines TRBV9 with TRBJ1-2; no reliable D call. CDR3 length equals 13 residues. Germline assignment: CDR1 SGDLS and CDR2 YYNGEE. V was pared by 3 bases and J by 7 bases, with 13 bases between. CDR3 loop: CASSAVPRSGYTF. CDR3 nucleotides: TGTGCCAGCAGCGCCGTCCCGAGGTCTGGCTACACCTTC.

This CDR3 is CASSPKIDRGPNYGYTF. CDR3 nucleotide sequence: TGTGCCAGTAGTCCTAAAATTGACAGGGGGCCCAACTATGGCTACACCTTC. The chain employs TRBV19 and TRBJ1-2, with 10 bases matching TRBD1. This CDR3 has 17 residues. Germline V gene lookup returns CDR1 LNHDA and CDR2 SQIVND (reference sequence). Germline trimming cut 5 bases from V and 2 bases from J; bases unmatched to any gene: 11.

The chain recombines TRBV7-9 with TRBJ1-6; 7 bases agree with TRBD1. Germline V lookup: CDR1 SEHNR, CDR2 FQNEAQ (reference sequence). There are 14 residues in the CDR3. V was clipped by 5 bases and J by 7 bases; unmatched bases: 5. CDR3 sequence (DNA): TGTGCCAGCAGCCAGGACAGGACCAATTCACCCCTCCACTTT. Its protein product is CASSQDRTNSPLHF.

J is TRBJ2-3 and V is TRBV7-2, with 10 bases fitting TRBD2. Germline CDR1 SGHTA, CDR2 FQGNSA. J gave up 2 bases and V 5 bases, and 7 bases lay outside the gene matches. This CDR3 region has 16 residues. The CDR3 protein is CASSPQLAGTTDTQYF. DNA of the CDR3: TGTGCCAGCAGCCCACAACTAGCGGGAACCACAGATACGCAGTATTTT. Filled out from reference TRBV7-2 and TRBJ2-3, the complete variable domain reads GAGVSQSPSNKVTEKGKDVELRCDPISGHTALYWYRQSLGQGLEFLIYFQGNSAPDKSGLPSDRFSAERTGGSVSTLTIQRTQQEDSAVYLCASSPQLAGTTDTQYFGPGTRLTVL.

This sequence joins TRBV5-1 and TRBJ2-5; tentatively, D is TRBD2 (5 bases). The CDR3 sequence is 14 residues long. In germline, CDR1 is SGHRS, CDR2 YFSETQ. V lost 0 bases to trimming and J lost 1 base, with 7 bases between them. The CDR3 nucleotides read TGCGCCAGCAGCTTGGGGACTCCCCAAGAGACCCAGTACTTC. Its translation: CASSLGTPQETQYF.

The chain recombines TRBV5-1 with TRBJ1-2; no clear D. Trimming stripped 4 bases from V and 8 bases from J, with 12 bases between. Germline assignment: CDR1 SGHRS and CDR2 YFSETQ. The CDR3 has 12 amino acids. The CDR3: CASSGPLGGYTF. CDR3 sequence (DNA): TGCGCCAGCAGCGGTCCTCTGGGAGGCTACACCTTC. The full variable domain, completed using reference TRBV5-1 and TRBJ1-2, is KAGVTQTPRYLIKTRGQQVTLSCSPISGHRSVSWYQQTPGQGLQFLFEYFSETQRNKGNFPGRFSGRQFSNSRSEMNVSTLELGDSALYLCASSGPLGGYTFGSGTRLTVV.

The rearrangement joins TRBV7-2 to TRBJ2-1; maybe TRBD2 (6 bases). In germline, CDR1 is SGHTA, CDR2 FQGNSA. The CDR3 consists of 16 residues. The V end was cut by 5 bases, the J end by 12 bases, with 26 bases between. The DNA of the CDR3 is TGTGCCAGCAGCCCAACCCCGGGACTGACCTTTCTCGGGCAGTTCTTC. The encoded protein is CASSPTPGLTFLGQFF.

V usage is TRBV15 and J usage is TRBJ2-2; D is perhaps TRBD2 (6 bases). The ends were cut back, 3 bases at V and 8 bases at J, with 13 bases in the middle. From germline, CDR1 is LNHNV and CDR2 YYDKDF (reference sequence). The CDR3 length is 14 residues. CDR3 loop: CATSRASSGGELFF. CDR3 bases: TGTGCCACCAGCAGGGCAAGCAGCGGGGGGGAGCTGTTTTTT.

The rearrangement joins TRBV21-1 to TRBJ2-3; the D call of TRBD1 is as the table states it, not checked on the DNA. TRBV21-1 is labeled a pseudogene. CDR3 length: 16 residues. The CDR3 spells CASSNVLFRDTNTQYF. The CDR3 region has the DNA TGTGCCAGCAGCAATGTCCTTTTCCGGGACACAAATACGCAGTATTTT.